This T cell receptor (beta chain) emerged from a study of T-cell reconstitution after alpha-beta-depleted transplantation in children. This clonotype was picked up many times. CDR1 is LGHNA and CDR2 is YNFKEQ in the germline V gene. Trimming cost V 1 base and J 4 bases; bases outside gene matches: 0. The CDR3 covers 16 residues. Construction of the TCRbeta library involved unique molecular identifiers. TCRdb re-analysed the PCR reads in MiXCR, keeping a single row per CDR3 protein. The sample holds a few hundred thousand distinct CDR3 sequences; 9.7% are singletons and the top ten take roughly 5.1%. The sample in question was PBMCs from the stem cell graft donor, obtained from the stem cell graft. The receptor was derived from a human donor who donated a stem cell graft to a child with SCID. V gene TRBV4-2 combines with J gene TRBJ2-1; 14 bases are shared with TRBD2. This CDR3 is CASSQGTSGGYNEQFF. CDR3 in DNA: TGTGCCAGCAGCCAAGGGACTAGCGGGGGGTACAATGAGCAGTTCTTC.